The rows below give T cell receptor beta chains drawn from one sample of a study of T-cell reconstitution after alpha-beta-depleted transplantation in children. One entry per CDR3 protein results from TCRdb running MiXCR on the PCR reads. The table includes about 540,000 distinct CDR3 sequences, about 16% detected once. The material sequenced was PBMCs from the stem cell graft donor, taken from the stem cell graft. All receptors come from a human donor who donated a stem cell graft to a child with acute lymphoblastic leukemia. The conserved cysteine and the conserved F or W are not part of the CDR3 here.

J gene,V gene,CDR3 protein
TRBJ1-5,TRBV5-6,ASSFGGQSNQPQH
TRBJ2-7,TRBV25-1,ASSARPPEGYEQY
TRBJ1-2,TRBV5-5,ASSSQGGLSGYT
TRBJ2-2,TRBV12-3/TRBV12-4,ASSLGRALNGELF
TRBJ2-3,TRBV4-1,ASSQVGDVTQY
TRBJ2-1,TRBV11-2,ASRTSGRAGNEQF
TRBJ2-1,TRBV5-1,ASSLIAGNLNEQF
TRBJ2-1,TRBV7-9,ASRPGARTEQF
TRBJ2-7,TRBV7-9,VAAGGLTVGSYEQY
TRBJ1-5,TRBV12-3/TRBV12-4,ASSLAREGQPQH
TRBJ2-7,TRBV7-6,ASSLGQADSYEQY
TRBJ1-6,TRBV28,ASISQSGQLNSPLH